These 29 T cell receptor beta chains were sequenced from one sample in a study of blood T cell repertoires in COVID-19. Sequenced by immunoSEQ multiplex PCR; TCRdb stores in-frame clones only, minus some. The data contain under 150,000 clones, 84% of them singletons. Sequencing was carried out using PBMCs or T cells enriched from blood (not recorded which). Source of these receptors: a man between 50 and 59 years old in a cohort exposed to, infected with or recovered from COVID-19 (not recorded which).

This clone occurred once. V gene TRBV18 combines with J gene TRBJ2-2, with 9 bases fitting TRBD2. The CDR3 runs to 16 residues. The V gene end was trimmed by 2 bases and the J gene end by 7 bases; junction bases not matched to a gene: 8. CDR1 and CDR2 from the germline V gene are KGHSH and LQKENI. The CDR3 loop reads CASSPRTSVSGGELFF. CDR3 coding DNA: TGTGCCAGCTCACCAAGGACTAGCGTCTCTGGCGGGGAGCTGTTTTTT.

The V gene is TRBV9, the J gene TRBJ2-2; D is ambiguous. V was pared by 0 bases and J by 5 bases, with 5 bases between. This CDR3 has 13 amino acids. CDR1 SGDLS and CDR2 YYNGEE come from the germline V gene. CDR3 loop: CASSVATTGELFF. The CDR3 coding sequence is TGTGCCAGCAGCGTAGCTACGACCGGGGAGCTGTTTTTT. Drawing the rest from reference TRBV9 and TRBJ2-2, the complete variable domain is DSGVTQTPKHLITATGQRVTLRCSPRSGDLSVYWYQQSLDQGLQFLIQYYNGEERAKGNILERFSAQQFPDLHSELNLSSLELGDSALYFCASSVATTGELFFGEGSRLTVL.

The chain links TRBV27 to TRBJ1-2; TRBD1 matches 11 bases. The junction had 10 bases not matched to a gene; V was cut back by 2 bases and J by 2 bases. The CDR3 covers 18 residues. The V gene's germline CDR1 is MNHEY and CDR2 SMNVEV (reference sequence). In nucleotides, the CDR3 is TGTGCCAGCAGTTTAATAAGCCGGGACAGGGGGTCCAACTATGGCTACACCTTC. This sequence encodes CASSLISRDRGSNYGYTF.

This chain uses TRBV18 with TRBJ1-1; 10 positions match TRBD1. The CDR3 length is 15 residues. Germline V lookup: CDR1 KGHSH, CDR2 LQKENI. Losses at the gene ends were 4 bases for V and 4 bases for J; bases not matched to a gene: 6. The CDR3 loop reads CASSRGTGVSTEAFF. The CDR3 DNA sequence: TGTGCCAGCTCACGGGGGACAGGGGTGTCCACTGAAGCTTTCTTT.

The rearrangement links TRBV7-9 to TRBJ1-1; possible D gene TRBD1, 5 bases. Germline assignment: CDR1 SEHNR and CDR2 FQNEAQ (reference sequence). Deletions cut 1 base from V and 12 bases from J, with 15 bases between. The CDR3 totals 13 residues. Written as DNA, the CDR3 is TGTGCCAGCAGCTTAGAGGGAGGGACGTTACCTTTCTTT. It encodes CASSLEGGTLPFF.

V and J are TRBV11-2 and TRBJ2-7, with 9 bases fitting TRBD1. Germline V CDR1 and CDR2: SGHAT, FQNNGV. The CDR3 totals 15 residues. J lost 2 bases, V lost 2 bases, and 4 bases had no gene match. The CDR3 nucleotides are TGTGCCAGCAGCTTATCGGACAGGGGTCCCTACGAGCAGTACTTC. Protein product: CASSLSDRGPYEQYF.

The V call is TRBV4-3, the J call TRBJ1-2; 9 bases are shared with TRBD1. This CDR3 contains 15 residues. Trimming cost V 1 base and J 4 bases; bases outside gene matches: 4. In germline, CDR1 is LGHNA, CDR2 YSLEER. CDR3 DNA: TGCGCCAGCAGCCAAGGCGCGGACAGGGGCTATGGCTACACCTTC. This encodes CASSQGADRGYGYTF.

V gene TRBV5-6 combines with J gene TRBJ1-3; the match to TRBD1 covers 7 bases. J lost 0 bases, V lost 1 base, and 1 base had no gene match. The CDR3 has 15 residues. Germline V gene sequence: CDR1 SGHDT, CDR2 YYEEEE. CDR3 sequence (DNA): TGTGCCAGCAGCTTGAGGGGGCCCTCTGGAAACACCATATATTTT. Translating it yields CASSLRGPSGNTIYF.

The chain couples TRBV6-1 to TRBJ1-2; perhaps TRBD1 as D (6 bases). This CDR3 region has 14 residues. Germline assignment: CDR1 MNHNS and CDR2 SASEGT. Deletions cut 2 bases from V and 4 bases from J, with 11 bases between. CDR3 region: CASSEPTGSYGYTF. Here the CDR3 DNA reads TGTGCCAGCAGTGAACCAACAGGGAGCTATGGCTACACCTTC.

The J gene is TRBJ2-2, the V gene TRBV15, with 8 bases matching TRBD2. The trim removed 0 bases at V and 4 bases at J, leaving 10 bases unmatched. The V gene's germline CDR1 is LNHNV and CDR2 YYDKDF (reference sequence). This CDR3 region has 18 residues. The CDR3, as DNA: TGTGCCACCAGCAGAGATCAGGGCCTAGCGGGTTCCACCGGGGAGCTGTTTTTT. Translating gives CATSRDQGLAGSTGELFF.

The chain couples TRBV11-2 to TRBJ2-7; possible D gene TRBD2, 5 bases. The CDR3 spans 15 residues. Trimming removed 3 bases from V and 0 bases from J, with 12 bases in between. Looked up from germline, CDR1 is SGHAT and CDR2 is FQNNGV. The CDR3 bases are TGTGCCAGCAGCTTGGGTGCTAGCCCCTCCTACGAGCAGTACTTC. It is translated as CASSLGASPSYEQYF.

This chain uses TRBV5-4 with TRBJ2-2, with D unclear. Germline-derived CDR1 and CDR2 are SGHNT and YYREEE (reference sequence). V dropped 4 bases and J dropped 1 base, with 11 bases sitting between them. The CDR3 length is 15 residues. The CDR3 is CASSVTSGNTGELFF. The CDR3 DNA reads TGTGCCAGCAGCGTCACCTCAGGGAACACCGGGGAGCTGTTTTTT.

The chain has TRBV29-1 and TRBJ1-2, with a possible D match to TRBD1 (5 bases). The CDR3 covers 13 residues. Germline CDR1 and CDR2: SQVTM and ANQGSEA. V lost 7 bases and J 0 bases, leaving 12 bases between the germline ends. The CDR3 is CSASGPANYGYTF. The CDR3 region has the DNA TGCAGCGCCTCAGGGCCAGCTAACTATGGCTACACCTTC.

This chain uses TRBV24-1 with TRBJ2-1, with D possibly matching TRBD2 (7 bases). The V end was cut by 8 bases, the J end by 2 bases, with 12 bases between. Looked up from germline, CDR1 is KGHDR and CDR2 is SFDVKD. This CDR3 comprises 14 residues. CDR3 loop: CATNEGGAYNEQFF. The CDR3 DNA reads TGTGCCACCAACGAGGGGGGGGCCTACAATGAGCAGTTCTTC.

The chain has TRBV7-8 and TRBJ1-4; D gene unclear. The V gene's germline CDR1 is SGHVS and CDR2 FQNEAQ. Trimming removed 0 bases at V and 4 bases at J, with 18 bases between. CDR3 length: 18 amino acids. The CDR3 bases are TGTGCCAGCAGCTTAGCGGAGACGCTGAACCGTGGTAATGAAAAACTGTTTTTT. Encoded protein: CASSLAETLNRGNEKLFF.

The chain recombines TRBV14 with TRBJ2-4; tentative D call: TRBD2 (6 bases). Trimming stripped 1 base from V and 0 bases from J, with 13 bases between. Germline V CDR1 and CDR2: SGHDN, FVKESK. The CDR3 spans 17 residues. The CDR3 DNA follows: TGTGCCAGCAGCCAAGTTGGAGGGGCCATAGCCAAAAACATTCAGTACTTC. Translation: CASSQVGGAIAKNIQYF. The variable domain in full, with the rest retrieved from reference TRBV14 and TRBJ2-4, is EAGVTQFPSHSVIEKGQTVTLRCDPISGHDNLYWYRRVMGKEIKFLLHFVKESKQDESGMPNNRFLAERTGGTYSTLKVQPAELEDSGVYFCASSQVGGAIAKNIQYFGAGTRLSVL.

This sequence joins TRBV9 and TRBJ2-3; TRBD1 matches 7 bases. Germline loops: CDR1 SGDLS, CDR2 YYNGEE. Unmatched junction bases numbered 1, after V lost 0 bases and J lost 0 bases. This CDR3 is 15 amino acids long. The CDR3 coding sequence is TGTGCCAGCAGCGTAGAAGGGGGCAGCACAGATACGCAGTATTTT. This sequence encodes CASSVEGGSTDTQYF. Filled out from reference TRBV9 and TRBJ2-3, the complete variable domain reads DSGVTQTPKHLITATGQRVTLRCSPRSGDLSVYWYQQSLDQGLQFLIQYYNGEERAKGNILERFSAQQFPDLHSELNLSSLELGDSALYFCASSVEGGSTDTQYFGPGTRLTVL.

The CDR3 spells CSVNRGSAETQYF. For the CDR3, the DNA is TGCAGCGTTAACAGGGGGTCGGCAGAGACCCAGTACTTC. The V call is TRBV29-1, the J call TRBJ2-5; 8 bases agree with TRBD1. The germline gives CDR1 SQVTM, CDR2 ANQGSEA. The CDR3 has 13 residues. The V segment lost 5 bases and the J segment 4 bases; nucleotides outside the gene matches: 6.

Only a few counts were recorded for this clone. The chain is built from TRBV18 and TRBJ2-2; the D gene is possibly TRBD1 (5 bases). The CDR3 loop spans 18 amino acids. Germline CDR1 is KGHSH and CDR2 is LQKENI. The germline V and J ends were trimmed by 4 bases and 2 bases, with 20 bases remaining between them. In nucleotides, the CDR3 is TGTGCCAGCTCACGGAGCAAGGACATTCGTCTAAACACCGGGGAGCTGTTTTTT. Translating gives CASSRSKDIRLNTGELFF.

The J gene is TRBJ2-1, the V gene TRBV27, with 10 nucleotides matching TRBD2. CDR3 length equals 15 residues. The germline gives CDR1 MNHEY, CDR2 SMNVEV (reference sequence). Trimming took 5 bases from V and 6 from J; bases not matched to a gene: 7. CDR3 sequence reads: CASSPLAGAPNEQFF. The CDR3 DNA follows: TGTGCCAGCAGTCCGCTAGCGGGAGCCCCCAATGAGCAGTTCTTC.

The CDR3 DNA reads as TGTGCCAGCAGCCCTATCTCATTAGGGGGTAACTATGGCTACACCTTC. The encoded protein is CASSPISLGGNYGYTF. This chain joins TRBV4-2 and TRBJ1-2; a possible D gene is TRBD1 (6 bases). Between the trimmed V and J ends, which lost 4 bases and 1 base, there was a span of 16 bases. CDR3 length equals 16 residues. Germline loops: CDR1 LGHNA, CDR2 YNFKEQ.

The rearrangement links TRBV27 to TRBJ1-5, with a weak D call TRBD1 (6 bases). V lost 5 bases and J lost 0, with 20 bases in between. Germline lookup yields CDR1 MNHEY and CDR2 SMNVEV (reference sequence). The CDR3 extends over 18 amino acids. The CDR3 region has the DNA TGTGCCAGCAGTCCGACCGGGGGGGCCACATATAGCAATCAGCCCCAGCATTTT. Amino acid sequence: CASSPTGGATYSNQPQHF.

The chain joins TRBV21-1 to TRBJ2-1; the DNA was not used to check the table's D call, TRBD2. TRBV21-1 represents a pseudogene. The CDR3 runs 17 residues. CDR3 DNA: TGTGCCAGCAGCACCCTTGTTGGAGCCGTCTCCTACAATGAGCAGTTCTTC. Its translation is CASSTLVGAVSYNEQFF.

This clone came up once. The V call is TRBV13, the J call TRBJ2-1, with 9 bases lining up with TRBD2. The J segment lost 0 bases and the V segment lost 5 bases, leaving 11 bases of the junction unmatched. The CDR3 sequence is 18 residues long. The germline CDR1 and CDR2 sequences are PRHDT and FYEKMQ (reference sequence). In DNA form, the CDR3 reads TGTGCCAGCAGCCCATCTTCCAGCGGGGGGACCTCCTACAATGAGCAGTTCTTC. This codes for CASSPSSSGGTSYNEQFF.

The chain employs TRBV19 and TRBJ2-3; a possible D gene is TRBD2 (5 bases). The CDR3 consists of 14 residues. Trimming took off 5 bases at V and 6 bases at J, with 15 bases between the two ends. CDR1 and CDR2 from the germline V gene are LNHDA and SQIVND (reference sequence). This CDR3 reads CASSPSAAADTQYF. CDR3 DNA sequence: TGTGCCAGTAGTCCCAGCGCAGCGGCGGATACGCAGTATTTT. The full variable domain, with the rest looked up from reference TRBV19 and TRBJ2-3, is DGGITQSPKYLFRKEGQNVTLSCEQNLNHDAMYWYRQDPGQGLRLIYYSQIVNDFQKGDIAEGYSVSREKKESFPLTVTSAQKNPTAFYLCASSPSAAADTQYFGPGTRLTVL.

This rearrangement joins TRBV30 to TRBJ1-2, with a tentative D call TRBD1 (5 bases). This CDR3 comprises 15 residues. CDR1 and CDR2 (germline): GTSNPN, SVGIG (reference sequence). With 0 bases removed from V and 4 bases from J, the gap between germline ends came to 15 bases. The CDR3 sequence is CAWSVSYGGSYGYTF. DNA of the CDR3: TGTGCCTGGAGTGTAAGTTACGGGGGATCCTATGGCTACACCTTC.

This chain joins TRBV5-4 and TRBJ2-2; 8 bases are shared with TRBD1. Germline V gene data show CDR1 as SGHNT and CDR2 as YYREEE (reference sequence). CDR3 length: 16 amino acids. V lost 0 bases, J lost 6 bases, and 7 bases stayed unmatched. The CDR3 loop reads CASSLGTGLIAGELFF. The CDR3 DNA reads TGTGCCAGCAGCTTGGGGACAGGGTTAATCGCCGGGGAGCTGTTTTTT.

The CDR3 DNA reads as TGTGCCTGGAGTGTGGAGACAGGGTCCTCAGCCCAGCATTTT. Translating gives CAWSVETGSSAQHF. V and J are TRBV30 and TRBJ1-5; 7 nucleotides match TRBD1. The V segment lost 0 bases and the J segment 11 bases; nucleotides outside the gene matches: 10. Germline V gene lookup returns CDR1 GTSNPN and CDR2 SVGIG (reference sequence). This CDR3 has 14 amino acids.

This clone has just a few counts. V usage is TRBV11-3 and J usage is TRBJ2-1; D perhaps matches TRBD1 (5 bases). CDR1 SGHNT and CDR2 YENEEA come from the germline V gene. The ends were cut back, 3 bases at V and 7 bases at J, with 13 bases in the middle. CDR3 size: 14 residues. The CDR3 coding sequence is TGTGCCAGCAGCTTGGGCAGGGCTAGTAATGAGCAGTTCTTC. This gives the protein CASSLGRASNEQFF. The entire variable domain, with the rest obtained from reference TRBV11-3 and TRBJ2-1, is as follows: EAGVVQSPRYKIIEKKQPVAFWCNPISGHNTLYWYLQNLGQGPELLIRYENEEAVDDSQLPKDRFSAERLKGVDSTLKIQPAELGDSAVYLCASSLGRASNEQFFGPGTRLTVL.